This T cell receptor (beta chain) emerged from a study of cytomegalovirus exposure and HLA in healthy donors. General observations from the study: It was reported that TCR beta sequences correctly inferred the HLA-A and HLA-B alleles for most subjects.

This CDR3 region has 14 residues. Germline V lookup: CDR1 ENHRY, CDR2 SYGVKD. Concerning this clone: The antigen is not known. One end of the junction does not line up with germline, which may come from a read error. The sample carries other DNA sequences with the same CDR3.

The PCR made use of 60 Vbeta and 13 Jbeta primers. Clones were sequenced by immunoSEQ multiplex PCR, and TCRdb holds only the in-frame ones, with some missing. The sample shows about 160,000 clones, less than 90% of them seen only once. This chain uses TRBV10-3 with TRBJ1-3, with 7 bases lining up with TRBD1. This TCR came from a male donor in good health and CMV-seropositive. Sequences were obtained from PBMCs. The DNA of the CDR3 is TGCGCCATCAGGTCCGACAGGGCTGGAAACACCATATATTTT. This sequence encodes CAIRSDRAGNTIYF.